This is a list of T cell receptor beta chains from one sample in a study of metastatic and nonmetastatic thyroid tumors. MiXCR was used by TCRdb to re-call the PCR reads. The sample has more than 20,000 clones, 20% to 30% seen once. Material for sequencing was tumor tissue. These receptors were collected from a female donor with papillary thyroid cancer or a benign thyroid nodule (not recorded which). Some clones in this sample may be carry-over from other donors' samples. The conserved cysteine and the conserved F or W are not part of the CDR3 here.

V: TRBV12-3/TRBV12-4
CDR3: ANSLEGGGEKLF

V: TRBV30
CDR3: AWHDHTRGDSPLH

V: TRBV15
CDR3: ATSSSGTIVLGATQY

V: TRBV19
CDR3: ASSVTGGGYEQY

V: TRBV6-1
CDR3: ASILYGGYT

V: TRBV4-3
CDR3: ASSQDYILAGKQY

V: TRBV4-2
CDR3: ASSQVYAQGTDSPLH

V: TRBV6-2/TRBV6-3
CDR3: ASSFRETTEAF

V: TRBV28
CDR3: ASSFSRGYSNQPQH

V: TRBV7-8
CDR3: ASSLVRIANTGEPF

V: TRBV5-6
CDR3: ASSLAGGTDTQY

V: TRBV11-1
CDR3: ASRARRNTEAF

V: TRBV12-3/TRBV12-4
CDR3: ASSERHTHPYEQY

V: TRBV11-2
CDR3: ASSLWGNEQY

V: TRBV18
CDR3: ASSADRVNTEAF

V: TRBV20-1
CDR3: SAETGGDLYEQY

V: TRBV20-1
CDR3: SARVAGSSPLH

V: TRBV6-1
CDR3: ASSRTPGANVLT

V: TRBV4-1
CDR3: ASSQPGQGARLRNQPQH

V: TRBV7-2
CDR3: ASSLSSSGKETQY

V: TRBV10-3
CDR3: AIMKDSASYDQY

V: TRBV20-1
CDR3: SARRGAYEQY

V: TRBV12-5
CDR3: ASGLVLGPRNTGELF

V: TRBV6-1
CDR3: ASFARGRGYT

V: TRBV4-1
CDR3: ASSRTRNTGRGEDGYT

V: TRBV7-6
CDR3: ASRLGNPGGEQF

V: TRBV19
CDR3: ASSIAVLGAARANEQF

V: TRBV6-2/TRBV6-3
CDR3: ASSTPRVLDTQY

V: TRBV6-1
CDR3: ASWGQANTEAF

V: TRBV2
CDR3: ASKGQNYGYT

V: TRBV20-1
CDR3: SARDRYQPRH